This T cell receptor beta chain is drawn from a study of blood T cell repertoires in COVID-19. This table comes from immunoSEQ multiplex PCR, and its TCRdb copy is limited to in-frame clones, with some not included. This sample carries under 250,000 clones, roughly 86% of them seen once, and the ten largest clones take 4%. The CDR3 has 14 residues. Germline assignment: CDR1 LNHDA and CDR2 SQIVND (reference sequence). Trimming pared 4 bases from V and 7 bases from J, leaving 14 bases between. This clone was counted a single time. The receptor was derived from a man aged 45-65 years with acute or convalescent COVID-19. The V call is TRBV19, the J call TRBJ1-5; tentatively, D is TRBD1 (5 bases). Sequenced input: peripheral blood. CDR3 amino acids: CASSKARGGQPQHF. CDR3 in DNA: TGTGCCAGTAGTAAGGCGAGGGGAGGGCAGCCCCAGCATTTT.